The rows below give T cell receptor beta chains drawn from one sample of a study of CD8 T cells in ankylosing spondylitis. TCRdb processed the 5' RACE reads anew with MiXCR; each CDR3 protein has one entry. The sample contains just over 350,000 distinct CDR3 sequences, 20% to 25% of which appear only once. The sample consisted of blood, either unsorted or a sorted T cell fraction (not recorded which). The receptor source for this set is a male donor with ankylosing spondylitis or in good health (not recorded which). CDR3s include the opening cysteine and the closing phenylalanine or tryptophan. A D gene is named only where the DNA matches it firmly. A clone size is listed for some rows: how often the clone was seen (once, few, many), or a class if it is expanded.

V gene	CDR3 length	J gene	D gene	clone size	CDR3 DNA	CDR3 protein
TRBV30	17	TRBJ2-3	TRBD2	few	TGTGCCTGGAGTCACTCGCCCTCCAGCGGGGGCACAGATACGCAGTATTTT	CAWSHSPSSGGTDTQYF
TRBV15	16	TRBJ2-1	-	-	TGTGCCACCAGCAGGGACCGGGTCCCAACGGGCAATGAGCAGTTCTTC	CATSRDRVPTGNEQFF
TRBV29-1	14	TRBJ2-2	-	-	TGCAGCGTTGTCCTGGACCCGAACACCGGGGAGCTGTTTTTT	CSVVLDPNTGELFF
TRBV5-5	14	TRBJ2-7	-	-	TGTGCCAGCAGCGGGGTGGGCGGAACCTACGAGCAGTACTTC	CASSGVGGTYEQYF
TRBV3-1	12	TRBJ2-7	-	-	TGTGCCAGCAGCCAAGAAGGGGCGGCGCAGTACTTC	CASSQEGAAQYF
TRBV29-1	12	TRBJ2-1	-	many	TGCAGCGTTTTAGGAAGCTACAATGAGCAGTTCTTC	CSVLGSYNEQFF
TRBV20-1	12	TRBJ1-2	-	-	TGCAGTGCTAGCCCGAGGGGATATGGCTACACCTTC	CSASPRGYGYTF
TRBV4-1	16	TRBJ2-1	TRBD2	few	TGCGCCAGCAGCCAAGAGCGGTCTAGCGGAAACAATGAGCAGTTCTTC	CASSQERSSGNNEQFF
TRBV9	13	TRBJ2-7	-	once	TGTGCCAGCAGCGCTTGGGACGGCGACGAGCAGTACTTC	CASSAWDGDEQYF
TRBV20-1	13	TRBJ1-1	-	-	TGCAGTGCTAGGACAGTACAGAACACTGAAGCTTTCTTT	CSARTVQNTEAFF
TRBV29-1	14	TRBJ2-5	-	-	TGCAGCGTGGGGCTGGAGGGTCCCGGGGAGACCCAGTACTTC	CSVGLEGPGETQYF
TRBV25-1	13	TRBJ2-2	-	few	TGTGCCAGCAGTGTCAGTTACACCGGGGAGCTGTTTTTT	CASSVSYTGELFF
TRBV24-1	14	TRBJ2-1	TRBD1	few	TGTGCCACCAGGCCCGGACAGGGGGCGGGTGAGCAGTTCTTC	CATRPGQGAGEQFF
TRBV5-1	19	TRBJ2-5	TRBD2	-	TGCGCCAGCAGCTTGGTGCGGCTAGCGGACAACATACTCCAAGAGACCCAGTACTTC	CASSLVRLADNILQETQYF
TRBV12-3/TRBV12-4	17	TRBJ1-1	-	-	TGTGCCAGCAGTTTATATGGGACTCCCAAAATGAACACTGAAGCTTTCTTT	CASSLYGTPKMNTEAFF
TRBV28	13	TRBJ2-5	-	few	TGTGCCAGCAGCTCCCGGGGTTGGGAGACCCAGTACTTC	CASSSRGWETQYF
TRBV29-1	18	TRBJ2-3	TRBD1	-	TGCAGCGTCCCTTATTACGCGCAGGGGGCGGTAAGGAAGGATACGCAGTATTTT	CSVPYYAQGAVRKDTQYF
TRBV20-1	17	TRBJ2-5	TRBD1	-	TGCAGTGCCCCAACGTCGGGACAGGGATTGTACCAAGAGACCCAGTACTTC	CSAPTSGQGLYQETQYF
TRBV15	17	TRBJ2-7	-	-	TGTGCCACCAGCCGCCTGCGTGTGGGGGGCGAGTTGGGCGAGCAGTACTTC	CATSRLRVGGELGEQYF
TRBV12-3/TRBV12-4	14	TRBJ2-7	-	-	TGTGCCAGCAGTTTAGAGACGGCAACCTACGAGCAGTACTTC	CASSLETATYEQYF
TRBV7-9	12	TRBJ1-2	-	-	TGTGCCAGAACCCTCTTCCTTCGGGGCTACACCTTC	CARTLFLRGYTF
TRBV20-1	11	TRBJ2-7	-	many	TGCAGTGCTAGGGACTCCTACGAGCAGTACTTC	CSARDSYEQYF
TRBV5-1	16	TRBJ2-7	TRBD1	-	TGCGCCAGCAGCTTGGAAGGGGGCAGGGAAATCTACGAGCAGTACTTC	CASSLEGGREIYEQYF
TRBV5-4	14	TRBJ2-3	TRBD2	-	TGTGCCAGCAGCCGGGGGGGCCGGGGAGATACGCAGTATTTT	CASSRGGRGDTQYF
TRBV11-1	18	TRBJ2-3	TRBD1	-	TGTGCCAGCAGCCATAACACAGGCCGGGACAGGGGTGAGGATACGCAGTATTTT	CASSHNTGRDRGEDTQYF
TRBV2	16	TRBJ2-2	TRBD1	few	TGTGCCAGCAGTGACACCCGGACAGGGGGAACCGGGGAGCTGTTTTTT	CASSDTRTGGTGELFF
TRBV3-1	19	TRBJ1-6	TRBD1	few	TGTGCCAGCAGCCAAGGGTCTCGCGGGGGACAGTCGTGGAATTCACCCCTCCACTTT	CASSQGSRGGQSWNSPLHF
TRBV7-9	14	TRBJ2-7	-	-	TGTGCCAGCAGCAAAACGACAGGAAGCTACGAGCAGTACTTC	CASSKTTGSYEQYF
TRBV4-1	15	TRBJ2-7	TRBD1	few	TGCGCCAGCAGCCTCAACCGGGACAGGTTATACGAGCAGTACTTC	CASSLNRDRLYEQYF
TRBV12-3/TRBV12-4	16	TRBJ1-4	-	few	TGTGCCAGCAGTTTAGGGGGTCCGATGGATAGCGAAAAACTGTTTTTT	CASSLGGPMDSEKLFF
TRBV7-9	16	TRBJ2-1	-	-	TGTGCCAGCAGCTCCCTGCCCGGGAGTAGCGACAATGAGCAGTTCTTC	CASSSLPGSSDNEQFF
TRBV6-1	14	TRBJ2-3	-	-	TGTGCCAGCAGGACCGACAGGGAGGCAGATACGCAGTATTTT	CASRTDREADTQYF
TRBV15	18	TRBJ2-1	TRBD2	once	TGTGCCACCAGCAGAGATTTGAGGGGGACTAGTGCCTACAATGAGCAGTTCTTC	CATSRDLRGTSAYNEQFF
TRBV6-1	17	TRBJ2-5	TRBD2	-	TGTGCCAGCAGTCCCAAGTCAGGACTAGCGGGGGAAGAGACCCAGTACTTC	CASSPKSGLAGEETQYF
TRBV7-9	17	TRBJ2-3	-	-	TGTGCCAGCATGGGTCCCCAGCGTGAGATTCCCACAGATACGCAGTATTTT	CASMGPQREIPTDTQYF
TRBV12-3/TRBV12-4	14	TRBJ2-7	TRBD2	few	TGTGCCAGCAGTTTCCGGGGGGGGGGTATCGAGCAGTACTTC	CASSFRGGGIEQYF
TRBV29-1	13	TRBJ2-5	-	-	TGCAGCGTTGATGGGCAGGGAGAAGAGACCCAGTACTTC	CSVDGQGEETQYF
TRBV12-3/TRBV12-4	12	TRBJ2-6	-	few	TGTGCCGGGAAATCTGGGGCCAACGTCCTGACTTTC	CAGKSGANVLTF
TRBV20-1	15	TRBJ2-1	TRBD2	-	TGCAGTGCTATACCACTAGCGGGGATTAGCAATGAGCAGTTCTTC	CSAIPLAGISNEQFF
TRBV12-3/TRBV12-4	16	TRBJ2-1	-	-	TGTGCCAGCAGTTCATTCGGGGCAGTACGATACAATGAGCAGTTCTTC	CASSSFGAVRYNEQFF
TRBV29-1	12	TRBJ2-5	-	-	TGCAGCGTTGAGGGCGAGGGGGAGACCCAGTACTTC	CSVEGEGETQYF
TRBV7-9	16	TRBJ2-1	TRBD2	-	TGTGCCAGCAGCTCACCGCGGGGGGCGGTGAACAATGAGCAGTTCTTC	CASSSPRGAVNNEQFF
TRBV3-1	14	TRBJ2-3	-	-	TGTGCCAGCAGCCAACCCGAAATGGCAGATACGCAGTATTTT	CASSQPEMADTQYF
TRBV4-1	13	TRBJ2-7	-	-	TGCGCCAGCAGCCAAGTGGACTTGTACGAGCAGTACTTC	CASSQVDLYEQYF
TRBV9	14	TRBJ2-1	TRBD1	few	TGTGCCAGCAATGAGGCAGGGGGTAGTAATGAGCAGTTCTTC	CASNEAGGSNEQFF
TRBV11-2	16	TRBJ2-5	TRBD1	-	TGTGCCAGCAGCTTAGAGAGGTCGACAGGGGGAGAGACCCAGTACTTC	CASSLERSTGGETQYF
TRBV29-1	14	TRBJ2-7	TRBD1	many	TGCAGCGTTGAAACTCCGGGACAGGGCTACGAGCAGTACTTC	CSVETPGQGYEQYF
TRBV20-1	13	TRBJ2-3	TRBD1	few	TGCAGTGCTAGAGCGACAGGGACAGATACGCAGTATTTT	CSARATGTDTQYF
TRBV29-1	17	TRBJ2-2	-	few	TGCAGCGCTTCCGGGACGACTACTTCGGCGAACACCGGGGAGCTGTTTTTT	CSASGTTTSANTGELFF